This T cell receptor beta chain was identified during a study of cytomegalovirus exposure and HLA in healthy donors. The PCR contained 60 Vbeta and 13 Jbeta primers. Per the original methods: Later, roughly 77 million unique TCR beta chains were counted in an analysis, and roughly 10 million of them were shared. TCRdb's table, derived via immunoSEQ multiplex PCR, lists solely in-frame clones and lacks some. V and J calls and clone size follow that table, whereas D and trimming were derived from the DNA. The sample has roughly 140,000 clones; 75% to 85% are singletons. To note about this clone: The antigen is undetermined.

Study-wide results and limits: About 150 TCR beta chains were listed as cytomegalovirus-associated. In a later analysis, TCR beta V- and J-gene trimming showed a link to a missense DCLRE1C variant.

Germline V lookup: CDR1 SGHNT, CDR2 YYREEE (reference sequence). The CDR3 runs 12 residues. V dropped 5 bases and J dropped 1 base, with 6 bases sitting between them. The sequencing input was PBMCs. The TCR comes from a man in his forties or fifties in good health and CMV-seropositive. The chain recombines TRBV5-4 with TRBJ1-1; weak D call: TRBD1 (6 bases). Here the CDR3 reads CASRTGNTEAFF. The CDR3 nucleotides read TGTGCCAGCAGGACAGGGAACACTGAAGCTTTCTTT.